These 6 T cell receptor beta chains were all obtained from the same sample, sequenced in a study of blood T cell repertoires in COVID-19. Sequencing used immunoSEQ multiplex PCR; TCRdb keeps in-frame clones, though not all of them. The sample holds roughly 460,000 clones; 80% to 90% are singletons and the top ten take approximately 0.92%. The source material was peripheral blood. All receptors derive from a young man with COVID-19, enrolled during active disease.

This chain connects TRBV7-9 to TRBJ1-1; D may be TRBD1 (5 bases). The germline CDR1 and CDR2 sequences are SEHNR and FQNEAQ (reference sequence). V was trimmed by 3 bases and J by 2 bases, leaving 7 bases between them. This CDR3 region has 13 residues. CDR3 nucleotides: TGTGCCAGCAGCTTCGGGGGAAACACTGAAGCTTTCTTT. Translation gives CASSFGGNTEAFF. Based on the CDR3 plus reference TRBV7-9 and TRBJ1-1, the full variable domain is DTGVSQNPRHKITKRGQNVTFRCDPISEHNRLYWYRQTLGQGPEFLTYFQNEAQLEKSRLLSDRFSAERPKGSFSTLEIQRTEQGDSAMYLCASSFGGNTEAFFGQGTRLTVV.

The rearrangement joins TRBV19 to TRBJ2-7; 13 bases match TRBD2. Germline CDR1 and CDR2: LNHDA and SQIVND (reference sequence). Germline trimming cut 5 bases from V and 2 bases from J; bases unmatched to any gene: 9. The CDR3 sequence is 17 residues long. For the CDR3, the DNA is TGTGCCAGTAGTCCCGGACTAGCGGGAGAACCTCCCTACGAGCAGTACTTC. Translating it yields CASSPGLAGEPPYEQYF.

The rearrangement links TRBV6-5 to TRBJ1-6; possibly TRBD1 for D (6 bases). The CDR3 has 16 amino acids. The V end lost 0 bases, the J end lost 6 bases, and 12 bases lay between the germline ends. Germline CDR1 reads MNHEY; CDR2 reads SVGAGI. As DNA, the CDR3 is TGTGCCAGCAGTTACTCGGGGGCCAGGGGTAATTCACCCCTCCACTTT. Translation: CASSYSGARGNSPLHF.

The rearrangement links TRBV19 to TRBJ1-2, with 9 bases lining up with TRBD1. CDR1 is LNHDA and CDR2 is SQIVND in the germline V gene (reference sequence). The CDR3 extends over 14 amino acids. The V and J ends lost 5 bases and 4 bases, in that order; junction bases with no gene match: 5. The CDR3 sequence is CASSSTGGVYGYTF. DNA for the CDR3: TGTGCCAGTAGTTCGACAGGGGGAGTCTATGGCTACACCTTC.

The chain links TRBV6-6 to TRBJ2-7; a weak D match, TRBD1 (6 bases). Germline CDR1 reads MNHNY; CDR2 reads SVGAGI (reference sequence). The CDR3 is 14 residues long. Trimming left V 2 bases short and J 4 bases short, with 12 bases between. The CDR3 DNA reads as TGTGCCAGCAGTTACGGACAGAGCGCTTACGAGCAGTACTTC. Amino acids: CASSYGQSAYEQYF.

Points on this clone: The same CDR3 can be traced to other DNA sequences in this sample. V is TRBV9 and J is TRBJ1-1; D possibly corresponds to TRBD1 (5 bases). The V gene's germline CDR1 is SGDLS and CDR2 YYNGEE. V lost 2 bases, J lost 4 bases, and 12 bases lay in between. This CDR3 is 14 amino acids long. CDR3 sequence reads: CASSVGPGGTEAFF. The CDR3, as DNA: TGTGCCAGCAGCGTCGGACCGGGGGGCACTGAAGCTTTCTTT.